The source of this T cell receptor (beta chain) is a study of Ad26.COV2.S vaccination and SARS-CoV-2 variants. Data came from immunoSEQ multiplex PCR; TCRdb stores just in-frame clones and leaves some out. The repertoire holds around 370,000 clones, with around 90% as singletons. The CDR3 sequence is 17 residues long. Germline CDR1 reads LGHNA; CDR2 reads YSLEER. J lost 0 bases, V lost 4 bases, and 7 bases had no gene match. The chain carries TRBV4-3 and TRBJ2-1, with 9 bases lining up with TRBD1. The receptor's source is a human donor who had recovered from COVID-19. The starting material was peripheral blood, obtained after recovery from COVID-19. The CDR3 loop reads CASSLGQGESSYNEQFF. The CDR3 DNA is TGCGCCAGCAGCCTGGGACAGGGCGAGAGCTCCTACAATGAGCAGTTCTTC.